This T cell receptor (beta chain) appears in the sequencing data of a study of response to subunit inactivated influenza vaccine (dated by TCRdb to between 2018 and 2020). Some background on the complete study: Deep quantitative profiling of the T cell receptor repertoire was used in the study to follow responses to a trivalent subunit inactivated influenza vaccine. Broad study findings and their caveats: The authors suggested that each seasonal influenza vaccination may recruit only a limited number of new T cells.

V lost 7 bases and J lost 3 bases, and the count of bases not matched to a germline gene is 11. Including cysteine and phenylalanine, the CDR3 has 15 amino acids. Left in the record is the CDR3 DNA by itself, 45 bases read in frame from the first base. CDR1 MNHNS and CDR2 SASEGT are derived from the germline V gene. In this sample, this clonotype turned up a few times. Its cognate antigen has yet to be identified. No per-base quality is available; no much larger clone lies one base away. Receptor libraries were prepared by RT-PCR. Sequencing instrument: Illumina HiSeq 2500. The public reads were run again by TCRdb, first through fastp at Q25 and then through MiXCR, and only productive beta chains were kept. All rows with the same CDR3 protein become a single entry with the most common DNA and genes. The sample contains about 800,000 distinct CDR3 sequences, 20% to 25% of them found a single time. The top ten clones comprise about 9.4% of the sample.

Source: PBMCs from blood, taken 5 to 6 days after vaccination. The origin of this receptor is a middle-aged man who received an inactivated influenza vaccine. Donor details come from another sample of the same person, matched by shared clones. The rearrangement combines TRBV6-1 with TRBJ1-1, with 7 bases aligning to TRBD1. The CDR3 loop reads CASTETGMGDTEAFF. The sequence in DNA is TGTGCCAGCACCGAGACAGGGATGGGGGACACTGAAGCTTTCTTT.